A single sample gave rise to the 21 T cell receptor beta chains below, sequenced in a study of T-cell reconstitution after alpha-beta-depleted transplantation in children. Preparation of the TCRbeta library used unique molecular identifiers. TCRdb called the PCR reads again in MiXCR, with one record for every CDR3 protein. The sample lists about 120,000 distinct CDR3 sequences, under 13% occurring once. Sequenced here: PBMCs from the stem cell graft donor, sampled from the stem cell graft. These receptors were collected from a human donor who donated a stem cell graft to a child with acute lymphoblastic leukemia.

This clonotype appeared a few times. The chain links TRBV18 to TRBJ1-4; D not resolved. The V and J ends lost 0 bases and 5 bases respectively, with 4 bases between them. The CDR3 extends over 13 amino acids. From germline, CDR1 is KGHSH and CDR2 LQKENI. CDR3 coding DNA: TGTGCCAGCTCACCACCGGGGAATGAAAAACTGTTTTTT. It codes for CASSPPGNEKLFF. The whole variable domain, remainder taken from reference TRBV18 and TRBJ1-4, is NAGVMQNPRHLVRRRGQEARLRCSPMKGHSHVYWYRQLPEEGLKFMVYLQKENIIDESGMPKERFSAEFPKEGPSILRIQQVVRGDSAAYFCASSPPGNEKLFFGSGTQLSVL.

This clonotype was found many times. V gene TRBV4-3 combines with J gene TRBJ2-7; D is perhaps TRBD1 or TRBD2 (5 bases each). This CDR3 comprises 16 residues. V was pared by 0 bases and J by 2 bases, with 14 bases between. Germline loops: CDR1 LGHNA, CDR2 YSLEER. The CDR3 protein is CASSQERGRTAYEQYF. The CDR3, as DNA: TGCGCCAGCAGCCAAGAAAGGGGACGCACAGCCTACGAGCAGTACTTC.

This clonotype came up many times. The V gene is TRBV20-1, the J gene TRBJ1-4; no clear D. V gave up 5 bases and J gave up 11 bases, with 15 bases separating them. This CDR3 is 12 amino acids long. Per germline, CDR1 DFQATT and CDR2 SNEGSKA (reference sequence). The DNA of the CDR3 is TGCAGTGCTCGAAGGGAGCCCCTCAAACTGTTTTTT. Translating gives CSARREPLKLFF.

In its sample, this clonotype was seen many times. The chain joins TRBV5-6 to TRBJ2-1; D is perhaps TRBD2 (7 bases). V lost 6 bases and J 1 base, leaving 17 bases between the germline ends. CDR1 SGHDT and CDR2 YYEEEE come from the germline V gene. The CDR3 totals 16 residues. CDR3 DNA sequence: TGTGCCAGCACCCCGGAGGGGGGGTTGTCCTACAATGAGCAGTTCTTC. Protein: CASTPEGGLSYNEQFF.

The table lists this clonotype with many counts. The chain has TRBV6-2 or TRBV6-3 and TRBJ2-5, with 11 bases fitting TRBD2. V gave up 2 bases and J gave up 1 base; unmatched junction bases: 12. Germline lookup yields CDR1 MNHEY and CDR2 SVGEGT. This CDR3 is built from 19 residues. CDR3 sequence (DNA): TGTGCCAGCAGTTACCTCGGATCTAGCGGGGGGCTGACCCAAGAGACCCAGTACTTC. Amino acids: CASSYLGSSGGLTQETQYF.

As for this clonotype: A much larger clonotype is one base distant, so this may be a read error. The chain is built from TRBV11-2 and TRBJ2-7, with D possibly matching TRBD1 (5 bases). CDR1 is SGHAT and CDR2 is FQNNGV in the germline V gene. Trimming removed 1 base from V and 5 bases from J, with 21 bases in between. The CDR3 has 17 residues. CDR3 DNA: TGTGCCAGCAGCTTAGGATTACTCCGACATGGGGCCCACGAGCAGTACTTC. Residues: CASSLGLLRHGAHEQYF.

This clonotype was picked up many times. The V and J genes are TRBV5-5 and TRBJ2-1; 8 positions agree with TRBD2. The CDR3 runs 16 residues. V lost 2 bases, J lost 6 bases, and 10 bases stayed unmatched. Germline CDR1 reads SGHKS; CDR2 reads YYEKEE (reference sequence). CDR3 loop: CASSFRGLAGFNEQFF. Written as DNA, the CDR3 is TGTGCCAGCAGCTTCCGCGGGCTAGCGGGTTTCAATGAGCAGTTCTTC.

This clonotype was counted many times. V is TRBV7-2 and J is TRBJ2-7, with TRBD2 matching over 8 bases. Germline loops: CDR1 SGHTA, CDR2 FQGNSA. This CDR3 region has 15 residues. Unmatched junction bases numbered 6, after V lost 4 bases and J lost 1 base. Written as DNA, the CDR3 is TGTGCCAGCAGCTCAACTAGCGGACCTTCCTACGAGCAGTACTTC. This sequence encodes CASSSTSGPSYEQYF. Filled out from reference TRBV7-2 and TRBJ2-7, the complete variable domain reads GAGVSQSPSNKVTEKGKDVELRCDPISGHTALYWYRQSLGQGLEFLIYFQGNSAPDKSGLPSDRFSAERTGGSVSTLTIQRTQQEDSAVYLCASSSTSGPSYEQYFGPGTRLTVT.

This clonotype came up many times. This rearrangement joins TRBV5-1 to TRBJ2-3, with D possibly called TRBD1 or TRBD2 (7 bases each). The CDR3 consists of 14 residues. Germline V gene data show CDR1 as SGHRS and CDR2 as YFSETQ. V was shortened by 6 bases and J by 3 bases, with 14 bases between the two germline ends. The chain's CDR3 is CASTRQGGTDTQYF. DNA for the CDR3: TGCGCCAGCACGCGACAGGGAGGGACAGATACGCAGTATTTT.

This clonotype was recorded many times. The chain recombines TRBV14 with TRBJ2-7, with D possibly being TRBD1 (5 bases). The V end lost 3 bases, the J end lost 5 bases, and 11 bases lay between the germline ends. The CDR3 length is 13 residues. Germline V gene lookup returns CDR1 SGHDN and CDR2 FVKESK. This CDR3 is CASSHPGRDEQYF. DNA for the CDR3: TGTGCCAGCAGCCATCCAGGCAGGGACGAGCAGTACTTC.

This clonotype has a count of ten or more. The rearrangement uses TRBV29-1 and TRBJ2-7; TRBD1 agrees at 7 bases. Germline trimming cut 5 bases from V and 0 bases from J; bases unmatched to any gene: 10. Germline values: CDR1 SQVTM, CDR2 ANQGSEA. This CDR3 region has 15 residues. CDR3 sequence (DNA): TGCAGCGTTACCTCACAGGGGATCGGCTCCTACGAGCAGTACTTC. Translated, it gives CSVTSQGIGSYEQYF.

The genes are TRBV5-1 and TRBJ1-2; D is perhaps TRBD1 (6 bases). This CDR3 region has 16 residues. The V end lost 1 base, the J end lost 3 bases, and 16 bases lay between the germline ends. CDR1 and CDR2 (germline): SGHRS, YFSETQ. This chain's CDR3 is CASSLPTGQRDYGYTF. CDR3 bases: TGCGCCAGCAGCTTGCCGACAGGTCAAAGGGACTATGGCTACACCTTC.

Many counts were recorded for this clonotype. The J gene is TRBJ2-7, the V gene TRBV7-9; D gene ambiguous. Trimming cost V 0 bases and J 2 bases, with 11 bases left between them. The CDR3 has 15 amino acids. Per germline, CDR1 SEHNR and CDR2 FQNEAQ (reference sequence). CDR3 residues: CASSLASASTYEQYF. The CDR3 coding sequence is TGTGCCAGCAGCTTAGCGTCAGCGTCCACCTACGAGCAGTACTTC.

This clonotype was detected ten times or more. The J gene is TRBJ1-1, the V gene TRBV5-5; weak D call: TRBD1 (5 bases). This CDR3 is 14 amino acids long. V lost 3 bases and J lost 2, with 11 bases in between. Germline V gene lookup returns CDR1 SGHKS and CDR2 YYEKEE (reference sequence). This CDR3 reads CASSSQGFNTEAFF. For the CDR3, the DNA is TGTGCCAGCAGCTCCCAGGGTTTCAACACTGAAGCTTTCTTT.

This clonotype was seen ten or more times. V gene TRBV6-1 combines with J gene TRBJ1-4; 7 bases are shared with TRBD1. Per germline, CDR1 MNHNS and CDR2 SASEGT. J was trimmed by 7 bases and V by 4 bases; bases with no gene match: 9. The CDR3 runs to 15 residues. The CDR3 loop is CASSGRNRGREKLFF. The DNA of the CDR3 is TGTGCCAGCAGTGGCCGCAACAGGGGACGTGAAAAACTGTTTTTT.

The table lists this clonotype with many counts. The V gene is TRBV7-9, the J gene TRBJ2-5; D unresolved. This CDR3 has 12 residues. The V gene's germline CDR1 is SEHNR and CDR2 FQNEAQ (reference sequence). V was cut by 2 bases and J by 5 bases, with 6 bases left in between. The CDR3 sequence is CASSLSFETQYF. CDR3 nucleotide sequence: TGTGCCAGCAGCTTAAGCTTCGAGACCCAGTACTTC.

This clonotype was seen repeatedly, ten times or more. The chain carries TRBV9 and TRBJ1-1; D perhaps matches TRBD1 (5 bases). The V gene lost 4 bases and the J gene lost 1 base, with 11 bases spanning the gap. This CDR3 spans 14 amino acids. The germline V gene has CDR1 SGDLS and CDR2 YYNGEE. The CDR3 is CASSTHGQNTEAFF. In nucleotides, the CDR3 is TGTGCCAGCAGCACTCACGGACAGAACACTGAAGCTTTCTTT.

This clonotype came up many times. This chain uses TRBV20-1 with TRBJ1-1, with D hard to call. The V gene's germline CDR1 is DFQATT and CDR2 SNEGSKA (reference sequence). V was shortened by 0 bases and J by 1 base, with 12 bases between the two germline ends. The CDR3 length is 15 residues. CDR3 nucleotides: TGCAGTGCTAGAGAGGGCTCAACGGGGAACACTGAAGCTTTCTTT. It translates to CSAREGSTGNTEAFF.

This clonotype was counted many times. The chain joins TRBV7-8 to TRBJ2-7; tentatively, D is TRBD1 or TRBD2 (5 bases each). The CDR3 totals 14 residues. Trimming took off 5 bases at V and 2 bases at J, with 13 bases between the two ends. The germline CDR1 and CDR2 sequences are SGHVS and FQNEAQ. The DNA of the CDR3 is TGTGCCAGCAGCGGCCGGGACGGACCCTACGAGCAGTACTTC. This codes for CASSGRDGPYEQYF. Looking up the rest from reference TRBV7-8 and TRBJ2-7 gives the full variable domain: GAGVSQSPRYKVAKRGQDVALRCDPISGHVSLFWYQQALGQGPEFLTYFQNEAQLDKSGLPSDRFFAERPEGSVSTLKIQRTQQEDSAVYLCASSGRDGPYEQYFGPGTRLTVT.

This clonotype has a count of ten or more. The chain couples TRBV20-1 to TRBJ1-5; D gene unclear. Germline CDR1 is DFQATT and CDR2 is SNEGSKA (reference sequence). V gave up 3 bases and J gave up 0 bases, with 6 bases separating them. The CDR3 is 13 residues long. CDR3 in DNA: TGCAGTGCTAGGAGTATTAGCAATCAGCCCCAGCATTTT. Protein sequence: CSARSISNQPQHF.

About this clonotype: A much larger clone differs from this one at a single base, so this may be a read error. Since the CDR3 does not end with the conserved phenylalanine or tryptophan, this likely comes from a read error. V and J are TRBV6-1 and TRBJ2-2; a weak D match, TRBD2 (6 bases). Germline-derived CDR1 and CDR2 are MNHNS and SASEGT. V was shortened by 7 bases and J by 7 bases, with 19 bases between the two germline ends. The CDR3 consists of 15 residues. The CDR3 here is CASKIIGGTDGELFL. CDR3 coding DNA: TGTGCCAGCAAGATCATCGGTGGGACTGACGGGGAGCTGTTTTTG.